Below, 24 T cell receptor beta chains from the same sample are listed, as sequenced in a study of shared clonotypes between healthy human individuals. Some clones are missing from TCRdb's copy, which holds only in-frame ones; the method was immunoSEQ multiplex PCR. The sample records 2 million to 2.5 million clones, 92% being singletons. Sequencing input: naive CD4+ T cells from PBMCs. Subset denoted: CD45RA+ positively selected. Every receptor here comes from a man aged 18 to 30 in good health. Some clones in this sample may be carry-over from other donors' samples.

The CDR3 region is CASRLRGQGSYEQYF. CDR3 coding DNA: TGTGCCAGCAGGTTAAGGGGACAGGGTTCCTACGAGCAGTACTTC. The genes are TRBV2 and TRBJ2-7; 9 nucleotides line up with TRBD1. The CDR3 covers 15 residues. The V segment lost 6 bases and the J segment 1 base; nucleotides outside the gene matches: 7. Germline V CDR1 and CDR2: SNHLY, FYNNEI.

The V and J genes are TRBV25-1 and TRBJ2-1; 10 bases align to TRBD2. The V gene end was trimmed by 7 bases and the J gene end by 6 bases; junction bases not matched to a gene: 9. The CDR3 covers 15 residues. Germline assignment: CDR1 MGHDK and CDR2 SYGVNS. The chain's CDR3 is CASKLAGPEVNEQFF. In DNA form, the CDR3 reads TGTGCCAGCAAACTAGCGGGACCGGAGGTCAATGAGCAGTTCTTC.

V is TRBV7-2 and J is TRBJ2-7; either TRBD1 or TRBD2 may fit D (5 bases each). CDR1 is SGHTA and CDR2 is FQGNSA in the germline V gene. The CDR3 extends over 15 amino acids. V lost 7 bases and J 0 bases, leaving 16 bases between the germline ends. CDR3 nucleotides: TGTGCCAGCACACTGGGGGACCGGAGCTCCTACGAGCAGTACTTC. Its protein is CASTLGDRSSYEQYF.

The chain combines TRBV27 with TRBJ2-2, with 8 bases that match TRBD2. Germline CDR1 reads MNHEY; CDR2 reads SMNVEV (reference sequence). The CDR3 totals 15 residues. The V gene end was trimmed by 8 bases and the J gene end by 6 bases; junction bases not matched to a gene: 11. DNA for the CDR3: TGTGCCAGCGGAGTAGCGGGAAGGAAGTCCGGGGAGCTGTTTTTT. Residues: CASGVAGRKSGELFF.

The chain links TRBV5-1 to TRBJ1-2; D gene uncertain. Germline CDR1 SGHRS, CDR2 YFSETQ. V gave up 0 bases and J gave up 7 bases, with 13 bases separating them. The CDR3 is made up of 14 amino acids. The CDR3 bases are TGCGCCAGCAGCTTGGTTGGAGGGCCGGGTGGCTACACCTTC. It encodes CASSLVGGPGGYTF.

This sequence joins TRBV5-1 and TRBJ2-1; 7 nucleotides line up with TRBD2. V was pared by 2 bases and J by 6 bases, with 2 bases of the junction left unmatched. The CDR3 has 13 amino acids. CDR1 is SGHRS and CDR2 is YFSETQ in the germline V gene. CDR3 sequence reads: CASSFSSGNEQFF. The CDR3 bases are TGCGCCAGCAGCTTCTCTAGCGGCAATGAGCAGTTCTTC.

This clone has a handful of counts. The V call is TRBV5-6, the J call TRBJ1-1; D is undetermined. This CDR3 spans 15 amino acids. V was clipped by 2 bases and J by 0 bases, with 11 bases between them. Germline CDR1 reads SGHDT; CDR2 reads YYEEEE. The CDR3 region is CASSLRRMMNTEAFF. The CDR3 DNA reads as TGTGCCAGCAGCTTACGACGGATGATGAACACTGAAGCTTTCTTT. Filled out from reference TRBV5-6 and TRBJ1-1, the complete variable domain reads DAGVTQSPTHLIKTRGQQVTLRCSPKSGHDTVSWYQQALGQGPQFIFQYYEEEERQRGNFPDRFSGHQFPNYSSELNVNALLLGDSALYLCASSLRRMMNTEAFFGQGTRLTVV.

This chain uses TRBV18 with TRBJ2-7, with TRBD2 matching over 7 bases. Germline lookup yields CDR1 KGHSH and CDR2 LQKENI. This CDR3 region has 15 residues. After removal of 2 bases from V and 6 bases from J, the junction contained 10 bases not matched to a gene. CDR3 bases: TGTGCCAGCTCACCAAGCCGGGGGGACTTAGTCGAGCAGTACTTC. Translated, it gives CASSPSRGDLVEQYF.

This clone was picked up one time. The CDR3 spells CASSRSGGSGNTIYF. The CDR3 nucleotides read TGTGCCAGCAGCCGGTCAGGGGGCTCTGGAAACACCATATATTTT. The chain links TRBV7-3 to TRBJ1-3, with TRBD1 matching over 7 bases. Losses at the gene ends were 5 bases for V and 0 bases for J; bases not matched to a gene: 4. In germline, CDR1 is SGHTA, CDR2 FQGTGA. The CDR3 is 15 amino acids.

A few counts support this clone. V and J are TRBV4-2 and TRBJ2-2; 9 nucleotides align to TRBD2. Trimming cost V 4 bases and J 3 bases; bases outside gene matches: 6. CDR1 and CDR2 from the germline V gene are LGHNA and YNFKEQ. CDR3 size: 16 residues. As DNA, the CDR3 is TGTGCCAGCAGCCGTCTTAGCGGGAGCTACACCGGGGAGCTGTTTTTT. Its protein is CASSRLSGSYTGELFF.

The gene calls are TRBV27 and TRBJ2-7; TRBD1 matches 8 bases. This CDR3 has 15 amino acids. V was pared by 7 bases and J by 0 bases, with 8 bases of the junction left unmatched. CDR1 and CDR2 (germline): MNHEY, SMNVEV (reference sequence). CDR3 DNA sequence: TGTGCCAGCACGAGGGGACAGGCCTTCTCCTACGAGCAGTACTTC. It translates to CASTRGQAFSYEQYF.

The gene calls are TRBV5-1 and TRBJ2-1; D remains ambiguous. The germline V gene has CDR1 SGHRS and CDR2 YFSETQ. This CDR3 has 15 residues. Trimming shortened V by 3 bases and J by 5 bases, and 15 bases separated the two germline ends. The CDR3 region is CASSSDIPHDNEQFF. The CDR3 region has the DNA TGCGCCAGCAGCTCCGACATCCCCCACGACAATGAGCAGTTCTTC.

Remarks on this clone: At the DNA level, this CDR3 is encoded by other sequences in the same sample as well. The V gene is TRBV6-5, the J gene TRBJ1-1; D is unclear. Trimming pared 2 bases from V and 1 base from J, leaving 8 bases between. This CDR3 is 14 amino acids long. Germline CDR1 and CDR2: MNHEY and SVGAGI. The CDR3 DNA is TGTGCCAGCAGTTACCTGGGATCGAACACTGAAGCTTTCTTT. It translates to CASSYLGSNTEAFF.

On this clone itself: The sample has other DNA sequences that encode this CDR3 too. This chain joins TRBV5-1 and TRBJ1-1, with D tentatively TRBD1 (6 bases). V lost 0 bases to trimming and J lost 6 bases, with 9 bases between them. The CDR3 runs to 13 residues. Germline CDR1 reads SGHRS; CDR2 reads YFSETQ. The CDR3 protein is CASSLGTGPEAFF. The CDR3 DNA reads TGCGCCAGCAGCTTGGGTACAGGGCCTGAAGCTTTCTTT.

The V gene is TRBV4-1, the J gene TRBJ1-1, with D uncertain. Trimming took off 0 bases at V and 2 bases at J, with 7 bases between the two ends. This CDR3 region has 14 residues. Per germline, CDR1 MGHRA and CDR2 YSYEKL. The CDR3 loop reads CASSQELVNTEAFF. The CDR3 DNA is TGCGCCAGCAGCCAAGAGTTGGTTAACACTGAAGCTTTCTTT.

The V call is TRBV4-1, the J call TRBJ2-7, with D tentatively TRBD1 (6 bases). This CDR3 spans 13 amino acids. Trimming stripped 6 bases from V and 4 bases from J, with 13 bases between. CDR1 is MGHRA, CDR2 YSYEKL, per germline. In DNA, the CDR3 is TGCGCCAGCAGTCCACAGGGCTTGTACGAGCAGTACTTC. Encoded protein: CASSPQGLYEQYF.

The CDR3 loop reads CASSQDLRTGDGDEQFF. The CDR3 DNA reads TGCGCCAGCAGCCAAGATCTCAGGACAGGGGATGGAGATGAGCAGTTCTTC. The rearrangement links TRBV4-3 to TRBJ2-1; 9 positions match TRBD1. CDR3 size: 17 residues. V shed 0 bases and J 8 bases; nucleotides not matched to a gene: 11. In germline, CDR1 is LGHNA, CDR2 YSLEER.

This chain uses TRBV30 with TRBJ2-5, with D possibly matching TRBD1 (5 bases). The J call may be in error: the DNA end matches TRBJ2-7 better. Germline lookup yields CDR1 GTSNPN and CDR2 SVGIG (reference sequence). The CDR3 is 12 residues long. CDR3 sequence reads: CAWGASSYEQYF. The CDR3, as DNA: TGTGCTTGGGGCGCTAGCTCCTACGAGCAGTACTTC.

The chain uses TRBV11-1 and TRBJ1-4, with TRBD1 matching 7 bases. The CDR3 has 15 residues. After removal of 2 bases from V and 1 base from J, the junction contained 1 base not matched to a gene. Germline V CDR1 and CDR2: SGHAT, FQDESV (reference sequence). CDR3 sequence (DNA): TGTGCCAGCAGCTTAACAGGGGTAACTAATGAAAAACTGTTTTTT. Its translation: CASSLTGVTNEKLFF.

The genes are TRBV7-2 and TRBJ2-1; D gene ambiguous. CDR1 is SGHTA, CDR2 FQGNSA, per germline. Trimming pared 7 bases from V and 7 bases from J, leaving 17 bases between. The CDR3 spans 14 residues. The CDR3 sequence: CASTPSKGRNEQFF. The CDR3 DNA is TGTGCCAGCACCCCATCGAAGGGTAGGAATGAGCAGTTCTTC.

The rearrangement links TRBV6-5 to TRBJ2-7, with D perhaps matching TRBD2 (6 bases). The V gene lost 5 bases and the J gene lost 1 base, with 9 bases spanning the gap. Germline CDR1 and CDR2: MNHEY and SVGAGI. The CDR3 totals 13 residues. The CDR3 region is CASSREPSYEQYF. In DNA, the CDR3 is TGTGCCAGCAGTCGGGAGCCTTCCTACGAGCAGTACTTC.

In its sample, this clone was seen once. This rearrangement joins TRBV5-5 to TRBJ2-7; D is possibly TRBD2 (6 bases). Trimming pared 2 bases from V and 3 bases from J, leaving 12 bases between. CDR1 and CDR2 from the germline V gene are SGHKS and YYEKEE (reference sequence). The CDR3 has 14 amino acids. CDR3: CASSLLGRFYEQYF. For the CDR3, the DNA is TGTGCCAGCAGCTTACTCGGGAGATTCTACGAGCAGTACTTC.

The count of this clone is one. The chain is built from TRBV7-8 and TRBJ1-1; a weak D match, TRBD1 (5 bases). The CDR3 is 14 residues long. CDR1 and CDR2 (germline): SGHVS, FQNEAQ. Trimming cost V 2 bases and J 1 base, with 8 bases left between them. CDR3: CASSLRQGNTEAFF. The CDR3 coding sequence is TGTGCCAGCAGCTTACGGCAGGGGAACACTGAAGCTTTCTTT.

The rearrangement joins TRBV2 to TRBJ2-1, with 7 bases that match TRBD2. CDR3 length: 16 amino acids. Germline V gene lookup returns CDR1 SNHLY and CDR2 FYNNEI. V trimming: 4 bases; J trimming: 0 bases; junction bases outside the gene matches: 6. Here the CDR3 DNA reads TGTGCCAGCAGTGGTTGGAGCGGGAACTCCTACAATGAGCAGTTCTTC. The encoded protein is CASSGWSGNSYNEQFF.